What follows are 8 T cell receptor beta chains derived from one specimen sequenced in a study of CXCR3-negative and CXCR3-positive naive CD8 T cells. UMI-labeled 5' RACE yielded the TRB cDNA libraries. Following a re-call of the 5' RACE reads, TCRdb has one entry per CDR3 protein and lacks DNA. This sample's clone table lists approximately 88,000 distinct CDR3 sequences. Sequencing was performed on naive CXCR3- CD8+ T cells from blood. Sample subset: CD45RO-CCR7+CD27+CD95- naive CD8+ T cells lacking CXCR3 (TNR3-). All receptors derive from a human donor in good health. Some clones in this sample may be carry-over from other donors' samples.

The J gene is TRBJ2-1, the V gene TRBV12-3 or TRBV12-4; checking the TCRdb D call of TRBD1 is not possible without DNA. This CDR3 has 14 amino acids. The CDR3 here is CASSSLGESDEQFF.

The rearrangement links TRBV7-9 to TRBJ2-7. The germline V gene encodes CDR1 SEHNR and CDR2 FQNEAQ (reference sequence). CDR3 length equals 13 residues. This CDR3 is CAGSLAEDYEQYF.

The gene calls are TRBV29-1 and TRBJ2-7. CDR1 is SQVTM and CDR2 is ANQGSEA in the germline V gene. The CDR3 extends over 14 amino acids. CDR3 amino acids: CSVEDTESSYEQYF.

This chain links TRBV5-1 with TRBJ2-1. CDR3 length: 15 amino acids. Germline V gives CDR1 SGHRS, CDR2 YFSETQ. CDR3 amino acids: CASSLAGLKRNEQFF.

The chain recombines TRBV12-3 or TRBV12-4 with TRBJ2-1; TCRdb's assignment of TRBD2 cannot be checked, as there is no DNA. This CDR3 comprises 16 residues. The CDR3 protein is CASSTTSGGAYNEQFF.

CDR3 in amino acids: CASRTDTGELFF. This sequence joins TRBV12-5 and TRBJ2-2; absent DNA, TCRdb's TRBD1 call cannot be checked. Germline V gene sequence: CDR1 LGHNT, CDR2 FRNRAP. The CDR3 length is 12 residues.

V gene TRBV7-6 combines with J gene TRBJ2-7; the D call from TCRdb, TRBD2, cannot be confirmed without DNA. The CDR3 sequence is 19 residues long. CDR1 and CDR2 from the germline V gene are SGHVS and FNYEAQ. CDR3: CASSSRDMRLAGNPYEQYF.

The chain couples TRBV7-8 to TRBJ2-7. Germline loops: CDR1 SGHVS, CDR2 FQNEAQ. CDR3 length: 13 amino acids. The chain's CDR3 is CASSLRSLYEQYF.